The sequence of this T cell receptor beta chain was determined in a study of T cells expressing NK-cell markers. Germline V gives CDR1 DFQATT, CDR2 SNEGSKA (reference sequence). CDR3 length: 13 amino acids. TCRdb reanalyzed the 5' RACE reads and collapses them to one entry per CDR3 protein, without DNA. The ten most abundant clones cover around 18% of a sample with roughly 170,000 distinct CDR3 sequences. This chain links TRBV20-1 with TRBJ1-2; TCRdb reports TRBD1, a call that lacks DNA to check it against. The receptor comes from a woman aged 18 to 75 in good health. Sequencing used blood T cells: a sorted CD56 or NKG2C T cell subset, CD4+ or CD8+ T cells, or bulk PBMC T cells (not recorded which). CDR3 amino acids: CSAPPGTAYGYTF.